This TCR beta chain is from a study of T cells and Merkel cell carcinoma outcomes. Study-level findings and limits: Repertoire plus T-cell density reportedly predicted Merkel cell carcinoma outcomes.

Profiled with immunoSEQ multiplex PCR; TCRdb holds only in-frame clones, not every one. The data hold 1,900 or so clones, with approximately 93% observed a single time. The CDR3 loop spans 15 amino acids. Trimming removed 4 bases at V and 2 bases at J, with 15 bases between. CDR1 is SGHAT, CDR2 FQDESV, per germline (reference sequence). As concerns this clone: Its target is unknown.

This sequence originates from a human donor with Merkel cell carcinoma. This chain joins TRBV11-1 and TRBJ2-7; D is undetermined. The sample taken for sequencing was tumor tissue from Merkel cell carcinoma. DNA for the CDR3: TGTGCCAGCAGCTCACGTCCAAGCTTCGCCTACGAGCAGTACTTC. As protein: CASSSRPSFAYEQYF.